The 28 T cell receptor beta chains in this list originate from one sample, sequenced in a study of identical twins' blood T cells. TCRdb recomputed calls from the 5' RACE reads with MiXCR, one row per CDR3 protein. Among fewer than 450,000 distinct CDR3 sequences listed, about 28% were seen once. The specimen sequenced was PBMCs. These TCRs come from a woman aged 18-49 years in good health.

A few counts support this clonotype. The chain is built from TRBV29-1 and TRBJ1-2; no definite D call. The V end lost 5 bases, the J end lost 0 bases, and 7 bases lay between the germline ends. CDR3 length: 12 amino acids. Germline CDR1 is SQVTM and CDR2 is ANQGSEA. CDR3 coding DNA: TGCAGCGTTTCAAGAGCTAACTATGGCTACACCTTC. It encodes CSVSRANYGYTF.

This clonotype was detected a few times. The rearrangement joins TRBV6-5 to TRBJ1-1; D is perhaps TRBD1 (6 bases). Germline V gene sequence: CDR1 MNHEY, CDR2 SVGAGI. The V end lost 5 bases, the J end lost 5 bases, and 15 bases lay between the germline ends. This CDR3 is 14 amino acids long. The CDR3 DNA reads TGTGCCAGCAGTAAAGAACAGGGTTTGACTGAAGCTTTCTTT. This codes for CASSKEQGLTEAFF.

The chain uses TRBV11-2 and TRBJ1-1; TRBD1 might be the D (5 bases). CDR3 length equals 19 residues. Germline CDR1 SGHAT, CDR2 FQNNGV. Deletions cut 6 bases from V and 0 bases from J, with 26 bases between. CDR3 loop: CASRGGRSVRGPMNTEAFF. DNA of the CDR3: TGTGCCAGCAGGGGAGGTCGGTCTGTTCGGGGCCCGATGAACACTGAAGCTTTCTTT.

The table lists this clonotype with a few counts. V and J are TRBV20-1 and TRBJ2-1; TRBD2 aligns across 7 bases. The CDR3 runs 13 residues. CDR1 and CDR2 (germline): DFQATT, SNEGSKA (reference sequence). V lost 4 bases to trimming and J lost 9 bases; unmatched junction nucleotides: 9. Written as DNA, the CDR3 is TGCAGTGCTACCTTACTAGCGATCGTTGAGCAGTTCTTC. Protein: CSATLLAIVEQFF.

This clonotype was counted only a few times. The gene calls are TRBV6-6 and TRBJ1-1; 8 positions agree with TRBD1. Germline V gene sequence: CDR1 MNHNY, CDR2 SVGAGI (reference sequence). This CDR3 comprises 14 residues. The trim removed 5 bases at V and 0 bases at J, leaving 2 bases unmatched. The CDR3: CASSKDRVNTEAFF. CDR3 DNA: TGTGCCAGCAGTAAGGACAGGGTGAACACTGAAGCTTTCTTT.

This clonotype was seen a few times. The J gene is TRBJ2-4, the V gene TRBV19, with 7 positions matching TRBD2. Germline V gene sequence: CDR1 LNHDA, CDR2 SQIVND (reference sequence). After removal of 3 bases from V and 8 bases from J, the junction contained 7 bases not matched to a gene. This CDR3 contains 14 residues. CDR3 sequence: CASSIGRERHIQYF. The CDR3 DNA follows: TGTGCCAGTAGTATCGGGCGGGAGAGGCACATTCAGTACTTC.

The chain joins TRBV12-3 or TRBV12-4 to TRBJ1-2; D may be TRBD1 (6 bases). V shed 1 base and J shed 3 bases, with 12 bases lying between them. The CDR3 spans 15 residues. CDR3: CASSLGSGAHYGYTF. The CDR3 DNA follows: TGTGCCAGCAGTTTAGGTTCGGGGGCGCACTATGGCTACACCTTC.

This clonotype occurred a few times. J is TRBJ1-1 and V is TRBV12-3 or TRBV12-4, with D possibly matching TRBD1 (5 bases). The CDR3 length is 13 residues. The V end lost 0 bases, the J end lost 7 bases, and 9 bases lay between the germline ends. This CDR3 reads CASSLATGGEAFF. As DNA, the CDR3 is TGTGCCAGCAGTTTAGCGACGGGGGGTGAAGCTTTCTTT.

This clonotype turned up a few times. The chain is built from TRBV25-1 and TRBJ2-7, with D maybe TRBD1 (6 bases). The length of the CDR3 is 12 residues. The germline V gene has CDR1 MGHDK and CDR2 SYGVNS. Trimming cost V 4 bases and J 4 bases, with 8 bases left between them. This CDR3 reads CASSVTGYEQYF. CDR3 sequence (DNA): TGTGCCAGCAGTGTTACAGGGTACGAGCAGTACTTC.

Comment on this clonotype: A junction boundary mismatches the germline segment, possibly from a read error. The chain links TRBV7-8 to TRBJ2-1; D remains unclear. The CDR3 loop spans 15 amino acids. Germline CDR1 is SGHVS and CDR2 is FQNEAQ. The CDR3 region is CASSFKPWSDHERFF. Here the CDR3 DNA reads TGTGCCAGCAGCTTCAAACCCTGGAGCGACCATGAGCGGTTCTTC.

This clonotype came up a few times. The V and J genes are TRBV5-1 and TRBJ1-1; D not certain. V lost 3 bases and J lost 0, with 6 bases in between. The length of the CDR3 is 13 residues. CDR1 and CDR2 from the germline V gene are SGHRS and YFSETQ. CDR3 DNA sequence: TGCGCCAGCAGCTCCTCAGTGAACACTGAAGCTTTCTTT. The encoded protein is CASSSSVNTEAFF.

The table lists this clonotype with many counts. The chain joins TRBV6-2 or TRBV6-3 to TRBJ2-5; D is ambiguous. The V gene's germline CDR1 is MNHEY and CDR2 SVGEGT. Trimming removed 6 bases at V and 2 bases at J, with 7 bases between. This CDR3 has 12 amino acids. The CDR3 nucleotides are TGTGCCAGCAGGGGCCTTCAAGAGACCCAGTACTTC. Translated, it gives CASRGLQETQYF.

This clonotype showed up just a few times. The V call is TRBV4-3, the J call TRBJ2-7; the match to TRBD1 covers 7 bases. The CDR3 is made up of 16 amino acids. The ends lost 4 bases at V and 3 bases at J; junction bases unmatched: 12. The germline V gene encodes CDR1 LGHNA and CDR2 YSLEER. This CDR3 is CASSPVDRDKHYEQYF. The CDR3 nucleotides are TGCGCCAGCAGCCCTGTCGACAGGGATAAACACTACGAGCAGTACTTC.

This clonotype was recorded a few times. The chain employs TRBV3-1 and TRBJ2-3; D uncertain. Trimming took off 4 bases at V and 4 bases at J, with 9 bases between the two ends. This CDR3 contains 13 residues. The germline V gene encodes CDR1 LGHDT and CDR2 YNNKEL (reference sequence). CDR3 sequence reads: CASSPHNADTQYF. The CDR3 DNA reads as TGTGCCAGCAGCCCACATAATGCAGATACGCAGTATTTT.

This clonotype has only a few counts. The gene calls are TRBV5-1 and TRBJ1-6; weak D call: TRBD1 (5 bases). V lost 0 bases to trimming and J lost 9 bases, with 10 bases between them. Germline V gene sequence: CDR1 SGHRS, CDR2 YFSETQ. This CDR3 contains 14 residues. The CDR3 DNA follows: TGCGCCAGCAGCTTGGGAGGGGAAGTTTCACCCCTCCACTTT. Its protein product is CASSLGGEVSPLHF.

This clonotype was counted a few times. The V and J genes are TRBV21-1 and TRBJ1-2. TRBV21-1 is flagged as a pseudogene. This CDR3 is 13 amino acids long. CDR3: CASWTRAPYGYTF. As DNA, the CDR3 is TGTGCCAGCTGGACTCGAGCACCTTATGGCTACACCTTC.

The gene calls are TRBV19 and TRBJ1-4; a weak D match, TRBD1 (6 bases). V was cut by 7 bases and J by 7 bases, with 16 bases left in between. This CDR3 comprises 14 residues. Germline V gives CDR1 LNHDA, CDR2 SQIVND (reference sequence). In DNA form, the CDR3 reads TGTGCCAGTAATCAGGGGCCCGGATGTGAAAAACTGTTTTTT. Amino acids: CASNQGPGCEKLFF.

The chain is built from TRBV7-9 and TRBJ1-6; 8 positions match TRBD1. Per the germline V gene, CDR1 is SEHNR and CDR2 is FQNEAQ (reference sequence). V gave up 4 bases and J gave up 8 bases; unmatched junction bases: 1. The CDR3 totals 13 residues. DNA for the CDR3: TGTGCCAGCAGCTCGGGACAGGATTCACCCCTCCACTTT. Translating gives CASSSGQDSPLHF.

The sample holds a few counts of this clonotype. The V and J genes are TRBV10-1 and TRBJ2-2; D uncertain. Germline CDR1 WNHNN, CDR2 SYGVQD (reference sequence). V was cut by 0 bases and J by 5 bases, with 19 bases left in between. The CDR3 has 18 residues. CDR3 DNA sequence: TGCGCCAGCAGTGAGTCCAAGAGAAAGGACGGCCGGACCGGGGAGCTGTTTTTT. This codes for CASSESKRKDGRTGELFF.

This clonotype was counted a few times. V gene TRBV14 combines with J gene TRBJ1-3; no clear D gene. The germline gives CDR1 SGHDN, CDR2 FVKESK. The V and J ends lost 0 bases and 2 bases respectively, with 8 bases between them. The CDR3 is 15 residues long. CDR3 bases: TGTGCCAGCAGCCAAGATCGTGGGGCTGGAAACACCATATATTTT. This gives the protein CASSQDRGAGNTIYF. Using reference TRBV14 and TRBJ1-3 for the parts outside the CDR3, the full variable domain is EAGVTQFPSHSVIEKGQTVTLRCDPISGHDNLYWYRRVMGKEIKFLLHFVKESKQDESGMPNNRFLAERTGGTYSTLKVQPAELEDSGVYFCASSQDRGAGNTIYFGEGSWLTVV.

The rearrangement uses TRBV19 and TRBJ1-2; 7 bases fit TRBD1. Losses at the gene ends were 5 bases for V and 8 bases for J; bases not matched to a gene: 8. The CDR3 length is 13 residues. CDR1 LNHDA and CDR2 SQIVND come from the germline V gene (reference sequence). The CDR3, as DNA: TGTGCCAGTAGTGAGACAGGGCGGAGAGGCTACACCTTC. Translation: CASSETGRRGYTF.

Many counts were recorded for this clonotype. The gene calls are TRBV30 and TRBJ1-1, with D tentatively TRBD1 (6 bases). Trimming pared 5 bases from V and 8 bases from J, leaving 15 bases between. This CDR3 spans 12 amino acids. Looked up from germline, CDR1 is GTSNPN and CDR2 is SVGIG (reference sequence). CDR3 in amino acids: CAWGATGTEAFF. The DNA for the CDR3 is TGTGCCTGGGGGGCCACAGGGACCGAAGCTTTCTTT.

On this clonotype itself: A read error may account for a junction end that differs from germline. V is TRBV12-3 or TRBV12-4 and J is TRBJ1-5; TRBD1 might be the D (5 bases). The length of the CDR3 is 13 residues. As DNA, the CDR3 is TGTGCCAGCAGTACAGGTAGCAATCAGCTCCAGCATTTT. Protein sequence: CASSTGSNQLQHF.

V is TRBV27 and J is TRBJ2-3; D is unresolved. CDR1 MNHEY and CDR2 SMNVEV come from the germline V gene (reference sequence). This CDR3 is 15 amino acids long. The V end lost 7 bases, the J end lost 0 bases, and 14 bases lay between the germline ends. CDR3 sequence reads: CASTPLLRSTDTQYF. CDR3 nucleotide sequence: TGTGCCAGCACCCCCCTCCTCCGAAGCACAGATACGCAGTATTTT.

This sequence joins TRBV19 and TRBJ2-7; D perhaps matches TRBD2 (6 bases). CDR1 and CDR2 (germline): LNHDA, SQIVND (reference sequence). Trimming pared 1 base from V and 3 bases from J, leaving 16 bases between. This CDR3 is 16 amino acids long. In DNA, the CDR3 is TGTGCCAGTAGTATAGCCGGAGATAGCGGATTCTACGAGCAGTACTTC. Translating gives CASSIAGDSGFYEQYF.

The rearrangement links TRBV5-1 to TRBJ2-7; D remains ambiguous. V lost 0 bases and J lost 4, with 8 bases in between. Germline values: CDR1 SGHRS, CDR2 YFSETQ. This CDR3 has 13 residues. The CDR3 DNA reads TGCGCCAGCAGCTTGGGTTCGGAGTACGAGCAGTACTTC. Its translation: CASSLGSEYEQYF.

This clonotype has more than one count but fewer than ten. This chain uses TRBV10-3 with TRBJ2-7; D might be TRBD1 (6 bases). V lost 0 bases, J lost 5 bases, and 17 bases lay in between. The CDR3 is 16 amino acids. From germline, CDR1 is ENHRY and CDR2 SYGVKD. In DNA form, the CDR3 reads TGTGCCATCAGTGAGTCTACAGGGTACGGTAAGGACGAGCAGTACTTC. It is translated as CAISESTGYGKDEQYF.

Only a few counts were recorded for this clonotype. The rearrangement links TRBV27 to TRBJ2-3, with 9 bases that match TRBD2. CDR3 length equals 15 residues. The trim removed 5 bases at V and 3 bases at J, leaving 6 bases unmatched. Looked up from germline, CDR1 is MNHEY and CDR2 is SMNVEV (reference sequence). CDR3 amino acids: CASSAGGPRTDTQYF. The CDR3 nucleotides read TGTGCCAGCAGTGCGGGAGGGCCGAGGACAGATACGCAGTATTTT.